Shown below are 4 T cell receptor beta chains from a single sample sequenced in a study of CD4 T cells in relation to SARS-CoV-2 and coronaviruses. The method was immunoSEQ multiplex PCR; TCRdb's version includes in-frame clones alone and lacks a portion of them. This table has about 23,000 clones, around four fifths appearing once. Unexposed donor CD4+ T cells date from about 2011-2018, before the COVID-19 pandemic. After about ten days of culture, CD4+ T cells were isolated. Their antigen targets remain unknown. The sample consisted of CD4+ T cells from PBMCs, cultured in vitro. These receptors originate from a human donor in good health.

This chain uses TRBV28 with TRBJ1-4; D might be TRBD1 (5 bases). Germline CDR1 is MDHEN and CDR2 is SYDVKM. CDR3 length equals 16 residues. Trimming stripped 1 base from V and 10 bases from J, with 19 bases between. CDR3 in DNA: TGTGCCAGCAGTTTATTAGGGGAGGGACGGGCCAGAAAACTGTTTTTT. Translating gives CASSLLGEGRARKLFF.

The chain recombines TRBV6-6 with TRBJ2-7; 8 nucleotides align to TRBD2. The trim removed 3 bases at V and 4 bases at J, leaving 5 bases unmatched. CDR1 MNHNY and CDR2 SVGAGI come from the germline V gene (reference sequence). The CDR3 is 14 residues long. CDR3 sequence reads: CASSYGGRTYEQYF. CDR3 sequence (DNA): TGTGCCAGCAGTTATGGCGGGAGGACTTACGAGCAGTACTTC.

The chain is built from TRBV4-2 and TRBJ1-5; D perhaps matches TRBD1 (5 bases). In germline, CDR1 is LGHNA, CDR2 YNFKEQ. V shed 0 bases and J shed 0 bases, with 12 bases lying between them. The CDR3 is 17 residues long. CDR3 coding DNA: TGTGCCAGCAGCCAAGACCCGGGACCCATTAGCAATCAGCCCCAGCATTTT. As protein: CASSQDPGPISNQPQHF.

The chain employs TRBV4-2 and TRBJ2-7, with a tentative D call TRBD1 (5 bases). Germline V lookup: CDR1 LGHNA, CDR2 YNFKEQ. Trimming cost V 0 bases and J 3 bases, with 18 bases left between them. The CDR3 is 17 amino acids. DNA of the CDR3: TGTGCCAGCAGCCAAGATCTTAAGACAGACCAAAACTACGAGCAGTACTTC. It yields the protein CASSQDLKTDQNYEQYF.